This T cell receptor (beta chain) came from a study of blood T cell repertoires in COVID-19. Method: immunoSEQ multiplex PCR; TCRdb's copy keeps in-frame clones and lacks some. The sample holds approximately 88,000 clones, roughly four fifths seen once. This clone turned up a few times. CDR1 is MNHEY, CDR2 SVGEGT, per germline. This CDR3 region has 21 residues. With 6 bases clipped from V and 3 bases from J, the junction kept 23 bases outside the gene matches. The J gene is TRBJ2-4, the V gene TRBV6-2 or TRBV6-3; 10 nucleotides match TRBD2. Sequencing was done on a sample of peripheral blood. The sequence came from a woman of 80 years or more with active or convalescent COVID-19. The DNA of the CDR3 is TGTGCCAGCAGCTCTCCGCCCAGAGGAGCGGGGGGGCCTTTGGACAAAAACATTCAGTACTTC. Translating gives CASSSPPRGAGGPLDKNIQYF.